This TCR beta chain was observed in a study of blood T cell repertoires in COVID-19. On the study more broadly: COVID-19 samples from acute and convalescent phases originated in the United States, Italy and Spain.

Libraries were prepared by immunoSEQ multiplex PCR; TCRdb keeps only in-frame clonotypes and omits some of them. The table includes over 600,000 clones, 85% to 90% detected once. Germline values: CDR1 MNHEY, CDR2 SMNVEV (reference sequence). Trimming pared 3 bases from V and 13 bases from J, leaving 16 bases between. The CDR3 extends over 12 amino acids. The receptor was isolated from a woman younger than 35 with acute or convalescent COVID-19. The J gene is TRBJ2-7, the V gene TRBV27; D call uncertain. Input material: peripheral blood. CDR3 sequence: CASSFPGPDLYF. In DNA, the CDR3 is TGTGCCAGCAGTTTTCCAGGCCCGGATCTTTACTTC.